This TCR beta chain emerged from a study of blood T cell repertoires in COVID-19. Study-level information: Collection of acute and convalescent COVID-19 samples took place in the United States, Italy and Spain. In each case, the material was cDNA or gDNA derived from T cells, B-cell-depleted T cells, or PBMCs.

The authors' processing: Researchers report that nucleated cell counts were estimated from reference gene primer amplification. Assay used: immunoSEQ multiplex PCR; TCRdb lists only in-frame clones, some missing. V and J calls and clone size follow that table, whereas D and trimming were derived from the DNA. This table has about 100,000 clones, roughly 90% appearing once. CDR1 is MNHNS and CDR2 is SASEGT in the germline V gene. V lost 5 bases and J lost 7, with 6 bases in between. This CDR3 region has 12 residues. This rearrangement joins TRBV6-1 to TRBJ1-6; maybe TRBD1 (5 bases). The sequenced material came from peripheral blood. The clonotype comes from a woman aged 55-69 years with acute or convalescent COVID-19. CDR3 sequence (DNA): TGTGCCAGCAGTCCAGGGAATTCACCCCTCCACTTT. This translates into CASSPGNSPLHF.